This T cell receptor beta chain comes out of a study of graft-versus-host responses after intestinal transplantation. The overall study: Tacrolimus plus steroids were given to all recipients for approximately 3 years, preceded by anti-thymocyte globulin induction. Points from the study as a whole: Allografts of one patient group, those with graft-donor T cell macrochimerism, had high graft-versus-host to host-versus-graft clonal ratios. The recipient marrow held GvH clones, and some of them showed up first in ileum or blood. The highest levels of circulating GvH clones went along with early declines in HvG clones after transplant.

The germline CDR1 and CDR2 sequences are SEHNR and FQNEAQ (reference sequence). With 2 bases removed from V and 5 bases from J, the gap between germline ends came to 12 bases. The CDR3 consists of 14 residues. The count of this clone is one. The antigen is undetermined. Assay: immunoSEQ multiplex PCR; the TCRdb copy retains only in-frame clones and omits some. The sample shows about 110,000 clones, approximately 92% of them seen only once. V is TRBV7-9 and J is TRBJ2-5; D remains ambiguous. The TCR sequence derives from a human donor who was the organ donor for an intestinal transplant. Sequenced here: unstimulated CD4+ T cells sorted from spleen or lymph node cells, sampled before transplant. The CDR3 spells CASSLTPRMETQYF. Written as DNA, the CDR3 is TGTGCCAGCAGCTTAACCCCGAGAATGGAGACCCAGTACTTC.